The 8 T cell receptor beta chains below were found in one sample sequenced in a study of cytomegalovirus exposure and HLA in healthy donors. Method: immunoSEQ multiplex PCR; TCRdb's copy keeps in-frame clones and lacks some. The sample lists 55,000 to 80,000 clones; 95% were seen once. Material: PBMCs. The receptors derive from a woman between 18 and 29 years old in good health and CMV-seropositive.

CDR3 nucleotides: TGTGCCCTTCTTCAGGACTGGTCTGGAAACACCATATATTTT. As protein: CALLQDWSGNTIYF. The V gene is TRBV30, the J gene TRBJ1-3, with D unresolved. The CDR3 is 14 amino acids. Germline V gene lookup returns CDR1 GTSNPN and CDR2 SVGIG (reference sequence). The V end lost 8 bases, the J end lost 1 base, and 15 bases lay between the germline ends.

The chain has TRBV2 and TRBJ1-5; D is undetermined. V was clipped by 1 base and J by 7 bases, with 11 bases between them. CDR1 is SNHLY, CDR2 FYNNEI, per germline. The length of the CDR3 is 14 residues. The CDR3 protein is CASSEGQTWQPQHF. The CDR3, as DNA: TGTGCCAGCAGTGAAGGTCAAACATGGCAGCCCCAGCATTTT.

This sequence joins TRBV7-9 and TRBJ2-3; 7 bases align to TRBD2. Losses at the gene ends were 4 bases for V and 4 bases for J; bases not matched to a gene: 2. This CDR3 has 13 amino acids. Germline loops: CDR1 SEHNR, CDR2 FQNEAQ (reference sequence). CDR3 in DNA: TGTGCCAGCAGCTGGACTAGTGCAGATACGCAGTATTTT. Its translation is CASSWTSADTQYF.

The chain carries TRBV9 and TRBJ2-1; D may be TRBD1 (6 bases). The CDR3 contains 14 residues. Between the trimmed V and J ends, which lost 0 bases and 6 bases, there was a span of 10 bases. The V gene's germline CDR1 is SGDLS and CDR2 YYNGEE. Here the CDR3 DNA reads TGTGCCAGCAGCGTAGAGGGGGTTGCCAATGAGCAGTTCTTC. It encodes CASSVEGVANEQFF.

J is TRBJ2-1 and V is TRBV6-6; TRBD1 agrees at 7 bases. The trim removed 7 bases at V and 8 bases at J, leaving 8 bases unmatched. The CDR3 consists of 13 residues. Germline V lookup: CDR1 MNHNY, CDR2 SVGAGI (reference sequence). CDR3 in DNA: TGTGCCAGCACTACGACAGGGTTCGATGAGCAGTTCTTC. It codes for CASTTTGFDEQFF.

The chain carries TRBV5-1 and TRBJ2-5; 10 bases match TRBD2. Germline V lookup: CDR1 SGHRS, CDR2 YFSETQ. V was clipped by 4 bases and J by 4 bases; unmatched bases: 10. This CDR3 has 16 amino acids. The CDR3 is CASSPRAGGPGETQYF. As DNA, the CDR3 is TGCGCCAGCAGCCCCAGAGCGGGAGGGCCTGGAGAGACCCAGTACTTC.

This chain uses TRBV10-3 with TRBJ2-7; a possible D gene is TRBD2 (5 bases). This CDR3 has 14 residues. Trimming cost V 7 bases and J 2 bases, with 15 bases left between them. The germline CDR1 and CDR2 sequences are ENHRY and SYGVKD. The CDR3 DNA reads as TGTGCCATCATGGGTAGCGCCGAAACCTACGAGCAGTACTTC. Amino acids: CAIMGSAETYEQYF.

Only one count was recorded for this clone. The chain combines TRBV30 with TRBJ2-7, with D perhaps matching TRBD1 (6 bases). The CDR3 sequence is 13 residues long. The V gene lost 2 bases and the J gene lost 3 bases, with 11 bases spanning the gap. The germline gives CDR1 GTSNPN, CDR2 SVGIG (reference sequence). This chain's CDR3 is CAWSPGAYYEQYF. Here the CDR3 DNA reads TGTGCCTGGAGTCCAGGGGCTTACTACGAGCAGTACTTC.